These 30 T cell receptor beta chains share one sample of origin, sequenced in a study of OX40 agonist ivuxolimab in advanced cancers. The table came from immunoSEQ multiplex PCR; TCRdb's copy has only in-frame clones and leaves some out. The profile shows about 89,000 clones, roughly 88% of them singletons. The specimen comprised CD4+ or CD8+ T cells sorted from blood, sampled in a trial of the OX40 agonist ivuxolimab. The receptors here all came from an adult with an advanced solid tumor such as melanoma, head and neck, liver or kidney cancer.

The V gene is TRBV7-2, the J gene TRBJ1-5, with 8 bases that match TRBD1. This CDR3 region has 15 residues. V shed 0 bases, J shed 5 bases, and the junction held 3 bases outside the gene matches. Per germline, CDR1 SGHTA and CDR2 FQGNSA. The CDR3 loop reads CASSLAWGQDQPQHF. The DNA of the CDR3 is TGTGCCAGCAGCTTAGCATGGGGACAGGATCAGCCCCAGCATTTT.

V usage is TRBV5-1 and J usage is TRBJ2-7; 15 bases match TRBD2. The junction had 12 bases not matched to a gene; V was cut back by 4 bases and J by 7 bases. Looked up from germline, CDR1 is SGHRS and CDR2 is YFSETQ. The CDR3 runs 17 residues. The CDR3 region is CASSASGTSGGLREQYF. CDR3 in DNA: TGCGCCAGCAGCGCCTCCGGGACTAGCGGGGGGTTGAGGGAGCAGTACTTC.

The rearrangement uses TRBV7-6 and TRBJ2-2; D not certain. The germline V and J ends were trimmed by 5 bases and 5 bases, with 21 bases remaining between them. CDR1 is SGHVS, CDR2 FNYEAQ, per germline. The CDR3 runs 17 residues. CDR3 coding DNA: TGTGCCAGCAGCACCTTGGGTTTCCAAATTGGGACCGGGGAGCTGTTTTTT. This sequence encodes CASSTLGFQIGTGELFF.

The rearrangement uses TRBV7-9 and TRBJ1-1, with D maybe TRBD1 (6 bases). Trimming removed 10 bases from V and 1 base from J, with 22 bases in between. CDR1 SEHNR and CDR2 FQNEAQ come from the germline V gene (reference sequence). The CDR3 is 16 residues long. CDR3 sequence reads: CAIYLVQGLKNTEAFF. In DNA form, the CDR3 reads TGTGCCATCTACCTTGTACAGGGACTCAAGAACACTGAAGCTTTCTTT.

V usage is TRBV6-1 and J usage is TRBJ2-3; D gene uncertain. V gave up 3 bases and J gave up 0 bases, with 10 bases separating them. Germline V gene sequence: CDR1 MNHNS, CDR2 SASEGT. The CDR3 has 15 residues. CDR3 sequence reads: CASSDHTGSTDTQYF. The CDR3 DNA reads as TGTGCCAGCAGTGATCATACCGGGAGCACAGATACGCAGTATTTT.

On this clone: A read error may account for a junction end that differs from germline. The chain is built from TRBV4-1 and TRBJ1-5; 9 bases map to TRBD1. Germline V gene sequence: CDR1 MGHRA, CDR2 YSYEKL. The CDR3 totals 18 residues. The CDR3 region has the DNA TGCGCCAGCAGCGAAGATCTATTCCCGGGGACAGGGTACCAGCCCCAGCATTTT. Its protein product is CASSEDLFPGTGYQPQHF.

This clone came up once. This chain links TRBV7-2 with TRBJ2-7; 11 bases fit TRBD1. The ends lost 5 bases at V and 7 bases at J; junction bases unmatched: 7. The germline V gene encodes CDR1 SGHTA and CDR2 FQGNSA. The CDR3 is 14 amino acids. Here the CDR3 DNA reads TGTGCCAGCAGCCCAGGACAGGGGGCAAGAGAGCAGTACTTC. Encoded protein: CASSPGQGAREQYF.

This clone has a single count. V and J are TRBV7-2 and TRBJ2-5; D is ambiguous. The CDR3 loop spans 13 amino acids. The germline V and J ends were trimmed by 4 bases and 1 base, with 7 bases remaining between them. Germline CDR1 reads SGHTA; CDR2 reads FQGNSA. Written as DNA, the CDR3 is TGTGCCAGCAGCTACCAGGCCCAAGAGACCCAGTACTTC. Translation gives CASSYQAQETQYF.

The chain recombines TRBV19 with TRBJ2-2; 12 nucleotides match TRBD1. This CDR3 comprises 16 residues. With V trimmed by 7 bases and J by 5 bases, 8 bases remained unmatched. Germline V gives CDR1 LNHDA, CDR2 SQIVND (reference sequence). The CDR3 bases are TGTGCCAGTAAGCCGGGACAGGGGGCTCGAACCGGGGAGCTGTTTTTT. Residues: CASKPGQGARTGELFF.

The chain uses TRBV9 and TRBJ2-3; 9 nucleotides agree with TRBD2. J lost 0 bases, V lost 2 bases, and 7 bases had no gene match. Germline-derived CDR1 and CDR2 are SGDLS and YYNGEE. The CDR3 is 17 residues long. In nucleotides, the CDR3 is TGTGCCAGCAGCGTCAAAGGGACTAGCCCTAGCACAGATACGCAGTATTTT. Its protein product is CASSVKGTSPSTDTQYF.

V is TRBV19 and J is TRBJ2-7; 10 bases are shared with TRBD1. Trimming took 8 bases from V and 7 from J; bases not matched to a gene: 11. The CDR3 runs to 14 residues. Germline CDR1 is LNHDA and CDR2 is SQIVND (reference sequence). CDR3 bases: TGTGCCAGTGAACGAACCCCGGGACAGGGGGAGCAGTACTTC. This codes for CASERTPGQGEQYF.

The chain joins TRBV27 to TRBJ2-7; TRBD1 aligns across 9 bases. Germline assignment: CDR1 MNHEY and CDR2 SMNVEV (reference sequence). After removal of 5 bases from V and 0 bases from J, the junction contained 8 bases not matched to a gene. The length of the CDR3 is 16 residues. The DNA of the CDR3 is TGTGCCAGCAGTACGAATGACAGGGGGATCTCCTACGAGCAGTACTTC. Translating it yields CASSTNDRGISYEQYF.

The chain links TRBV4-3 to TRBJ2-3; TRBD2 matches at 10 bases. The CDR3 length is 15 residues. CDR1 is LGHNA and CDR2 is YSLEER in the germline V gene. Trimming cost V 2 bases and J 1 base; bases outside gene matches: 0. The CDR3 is CASSQTSGGTDTQYF. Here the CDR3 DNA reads TGCGCCAGCAGCCAAACTAGCGGGGGCACAGATACGCAGTATTTT.

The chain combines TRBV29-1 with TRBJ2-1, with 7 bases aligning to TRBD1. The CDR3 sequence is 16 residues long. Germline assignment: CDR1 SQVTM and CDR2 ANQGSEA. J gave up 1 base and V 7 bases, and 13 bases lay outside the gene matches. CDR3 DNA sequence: TGCAGCGGAATTCTACAGGGGTCAGAGTCCTACAATGAGCAGTTCTTC. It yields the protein CSGILQGSESYNEQFF.

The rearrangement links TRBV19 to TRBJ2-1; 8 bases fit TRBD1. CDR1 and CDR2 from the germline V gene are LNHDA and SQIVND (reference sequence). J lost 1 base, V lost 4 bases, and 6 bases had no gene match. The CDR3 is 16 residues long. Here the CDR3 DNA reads TGTGCCAGTAGTAAGGGGGACAGGAGATCCTACAATGAGCAGTTCTTC. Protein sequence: CASSKGDRRSYNEQFF.

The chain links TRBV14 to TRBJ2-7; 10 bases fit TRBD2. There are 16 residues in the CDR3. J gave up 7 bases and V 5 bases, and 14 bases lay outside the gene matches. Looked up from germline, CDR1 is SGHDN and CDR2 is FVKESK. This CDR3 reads CASSAIAGGSFWEQYF. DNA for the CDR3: TGTGCCAGCAGCGCCATAGCGGGAGGTTCCTTTTGGGAGCAGTACTTC.

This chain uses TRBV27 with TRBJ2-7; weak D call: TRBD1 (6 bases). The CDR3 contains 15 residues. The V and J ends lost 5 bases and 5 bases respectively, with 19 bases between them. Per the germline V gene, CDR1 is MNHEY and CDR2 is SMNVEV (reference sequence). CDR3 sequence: CASSPTGSAVDEQYF. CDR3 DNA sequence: TGTGCCAGCAGTCCTACAGGGAGCGCGGTTGACGAGCAGTACTTC.

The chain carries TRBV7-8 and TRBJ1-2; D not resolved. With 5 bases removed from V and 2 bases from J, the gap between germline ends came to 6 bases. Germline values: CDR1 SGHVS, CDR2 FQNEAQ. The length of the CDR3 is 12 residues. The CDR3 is CASSAANYGYTF. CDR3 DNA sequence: TGTGCCAGCAGCGCAGCAAACTATGGCTACACCTTC.

The CDR3 sequence is CASSLVLAGDEQYF. Here the CDR3 DNA reads TGCGCCAGCAGCTTGGTCCTAGCGGGGGACGAGCAGTACTTC. The J gene is TRBJ2-7, the V gene TRBV5-1; 10 nucleotides line up with TRBD2. This CDR3 has 14 amino acids. The junction had 2 bases not matched to a gene; V was cut back by 0 bases and J by 5 bases. Germline CDR1 and CDR2: SGHRS and YFSETQ.

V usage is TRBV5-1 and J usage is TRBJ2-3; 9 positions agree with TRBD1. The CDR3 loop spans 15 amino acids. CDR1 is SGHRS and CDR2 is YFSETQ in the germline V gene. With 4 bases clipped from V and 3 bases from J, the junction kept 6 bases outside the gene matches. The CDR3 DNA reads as TGCGCCAGCAGCCTCGACAGGGGGGATACAGATACGCAGTATTTT. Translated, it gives CASSLDRGDTDTQYF.

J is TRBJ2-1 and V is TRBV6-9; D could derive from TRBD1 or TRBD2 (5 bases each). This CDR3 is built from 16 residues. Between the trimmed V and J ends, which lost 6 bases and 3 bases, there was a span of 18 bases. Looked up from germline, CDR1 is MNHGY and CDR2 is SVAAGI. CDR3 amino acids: CASRTWVMRGYNEQFF. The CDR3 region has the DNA TGTGCCAGCAGGACTTGGGTGATGAGGGGCTACAATGAGCAGTTCTTC.

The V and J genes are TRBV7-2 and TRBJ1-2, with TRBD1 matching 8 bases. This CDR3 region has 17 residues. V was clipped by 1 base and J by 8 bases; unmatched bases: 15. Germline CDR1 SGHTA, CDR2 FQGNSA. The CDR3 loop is CASSLGEVFTGGRGYTF. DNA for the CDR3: TGTGCCAGCAGCTTAGGCGAGGTTTTCACAGGGGGTAGGGGCTACACCTTC.

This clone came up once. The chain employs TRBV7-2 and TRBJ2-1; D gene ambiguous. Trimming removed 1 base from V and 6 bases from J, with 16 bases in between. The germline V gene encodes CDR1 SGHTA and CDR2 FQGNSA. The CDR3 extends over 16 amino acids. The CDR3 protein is CASSLVGSGSSNEQFF. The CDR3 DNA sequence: TGTGCCAGCAGCTTAGTAGGGTCGGGTAGTTCCAATGAGCAGTTCTTC.

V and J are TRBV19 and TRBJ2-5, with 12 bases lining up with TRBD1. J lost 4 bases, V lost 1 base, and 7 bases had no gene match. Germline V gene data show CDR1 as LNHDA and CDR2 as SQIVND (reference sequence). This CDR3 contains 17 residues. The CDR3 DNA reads TGTGCCAGTAGTATAGGGGACAGGGGGCCGAGAGGAGAGACCCAGTACTTC. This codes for CASSIGDRGPRGETQYF.

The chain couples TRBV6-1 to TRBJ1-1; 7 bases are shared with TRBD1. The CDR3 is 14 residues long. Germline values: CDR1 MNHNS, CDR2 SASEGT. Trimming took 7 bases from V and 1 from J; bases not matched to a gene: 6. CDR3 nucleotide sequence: TGTGCCAGCATATTGGACAGGAGGAACACTGAAGCTTTCTTT. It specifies CASILDRRNTEAFF.

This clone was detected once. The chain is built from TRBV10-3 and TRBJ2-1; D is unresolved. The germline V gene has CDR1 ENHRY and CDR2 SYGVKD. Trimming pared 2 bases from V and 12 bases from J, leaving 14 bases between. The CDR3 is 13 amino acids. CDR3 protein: CAISEVGPVPQFF. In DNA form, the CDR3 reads TGTGCCATCAGTGAGGTGGGTCCGGTGCCGCAGTTCTTC.

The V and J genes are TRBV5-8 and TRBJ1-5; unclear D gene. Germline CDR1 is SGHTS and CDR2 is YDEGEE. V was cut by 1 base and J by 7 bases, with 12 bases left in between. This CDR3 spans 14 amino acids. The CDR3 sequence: CASSLLSAGQPQHF. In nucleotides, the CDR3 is TGTGCCAGCAGCTTGCTGAGTGCGGGGCAGCCCCAGCATTTT. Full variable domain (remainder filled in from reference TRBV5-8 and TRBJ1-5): EAGVTQSPTHLIKTRGQQATLRCSPISGHTSVYWYQQALGLGLQFLLWYDEGEERNRGNFPPRFSGRQFPNYSSELNVNALELEDSALYLCASSLLSAGQPQHFGDGTRLSIL.

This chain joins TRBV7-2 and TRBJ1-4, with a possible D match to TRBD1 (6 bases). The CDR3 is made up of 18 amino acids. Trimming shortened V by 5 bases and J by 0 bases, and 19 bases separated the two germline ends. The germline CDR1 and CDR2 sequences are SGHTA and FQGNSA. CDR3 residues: CASSPLAGAMATNEKLFF. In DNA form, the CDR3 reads TGTGCCAGCAGCCCCTTAGCAGGGGCGATGGCAACTAATGAAAAACTGTTTTTT.

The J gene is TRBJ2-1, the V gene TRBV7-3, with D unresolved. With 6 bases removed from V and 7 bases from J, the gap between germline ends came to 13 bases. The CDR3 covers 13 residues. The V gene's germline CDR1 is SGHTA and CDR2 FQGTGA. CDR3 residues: CASSLGAGNEQFF. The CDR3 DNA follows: TGTGCCAGCAGTCTGGGTGCTGGGAATGAGCAGTTCTTC.

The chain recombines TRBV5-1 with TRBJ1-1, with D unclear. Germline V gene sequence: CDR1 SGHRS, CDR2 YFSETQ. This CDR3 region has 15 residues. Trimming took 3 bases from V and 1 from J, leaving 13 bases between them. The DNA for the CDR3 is TGCGCCAGCAGCTCGGCCGCAGTGGGGAACACTGAAGCTTTCTTT. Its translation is CASSSAAVGNTEAFF.